Listed below are T cell receptor beta chains from one sample, sequenced in a study of T cells in localized non-small cell lung cancer. TCRdb keeps only in-frame clones here, not all; method: immunoSEQ multiplex PCR. The sample lists approximately 76,000 clones; 80% were seen once. Specimen: peripheral blood, collected before any cancer treatment. These receptors were obtained from a female donor older than 55 with stage I lung adenocarcinoma. CDR3s include the opening cysteine and the closing phenylalanine or tryptophan. D genes are given only for firm matches. A row's size may be missing; if present it is once, few, many or a size class.

TRBV30	.	.	TRBJ1-1	TGTGCCTGGAGTGTCTCTGCTGGGACTGAAGCTTTCTTT	CAWSVSAGTEAFF
TRBV5-1	few	.	TRBJ2-2	TGCGCCAGCAGTAAGGGGGGACCCGCCGGGGAGCTGTTTTTT	CASSKGGPAGELFF
TRBV30	.	.	TRBJ2-7	TGTGCCTGCAGCCAGGGCAGGACCTCCTACGAGCAGTACTTC	CACSQGRTSYEQYF
TRBV9	few	.	TRBJ2-7	TGTGCCAGCAGCCCCCTCGTCCTGGGCCACGAGCAGTACTTC	CASSPLVLGHEQYF
TRBV11-2	many	.	TRBJ2-7	TGTGCCAGCAGCTTACACTACGAGCAGTACTTC	CASSLHYEQYF
TRBV7-9	once	TRBD1	TRBJ2-1	TGTGCCAGCATCCAAAGGGGGACAGGGGTGAATGAGCAGTTCTTC	CASIQRGTGVNEQFF
TRBV6-6	few	TRBD1	TRBJ2-6	TGTGCCAGCAGTCGGGACAGGGTATTGGGGGCCAACGTCCTGACTTTC	CASSRDRVLGANVLTF
TRBV25-1	.	TRBD2	TRBJ2-2	TGTGCCAGTTCGGAACTAGCGGGACCCACCGGGGAGCTGTTTTTT	CASSELAGPTGELFF
TRBV25-1	few	.	TRBJ2-7	TGTGCCAGCAGTGATTACTACGAGCAGTACTTC	CASSDYYEQYF
TRBV28	.	.	TRBJ1-1	TGTGCCAGCACCCAGGACGGAATGAACACTGAAGCTTTCTTT	CASTQDGMNTEAFF
TRBV4-2	.	.	TRBJ2-7	TGTGCCAGCAGCCCCCGACCGTACGAGCAGTACTTC	CASSPRPYEQYF
TRBV9	.	.	TRBJ1-1	TGTGCCAGCAGCGTAGGTTTGGACACTGAAGCTTTCTTT	CASSVGLDTEAFF
TRBV2	once	.	TRBJ2-7	TGTGCCAGCAGTGGAACAGACAACTACGAGCAGTACTTC	CASSGTDNYEQYF
TRBV7-7	.	TRBD1	TRBJ2-1	TGTGCCAGCGCCCTTGACAGGGTGGGGGAGCAGTTCTTC	CASALDRVGEQFF
TRBV9	.	.	TRBJ2-7	TGTGCCAGCAGCGTAGGGGTGGTGGGCTACGAGCAGTACTTC	CASSVGVVGYEQYF
TRBV5-1	.	TRBD2	TRBJ2-1	TGCGCCAGCAGCTTGTTGAGCGGGGGTTACAATGAGCAGTTCTTC	CASSLLSGGYNEQFF
TRBV4-3	.	.	TRBJ1-2	TGCGCCAGCAGCCAAGAAGGGTTAGGAGGGGTAGGAGGCTACACCTTC	CASSQEGLGGVGGYTF
TRBV5-1	once	TRBD1	TRBJ1-2	TGCGCCAGCAGTCCGGGACAGGGAGGGGAAGGCTACACCTTC	CASSPGQGGEGYTF
TRBV5-1	few	.	TRBJ2-7	TGCGCCAGCAGCTTTCAGACCGAGCAGTACTTC	CASSFQTEQYF
TRBV7-8	.	.	TRBJ1-3	TGTGCCAGCAGCCCCGAGGGGGTAGTTCGGGGCACCATATATTTT	CASSPEGVVRGTIYF
TRBV28	.	TRBD1	TRBJ2-7	TGTGCCAGTTTCGGGACAGGGCTCTACGAGCAGTACTTC	CASFGTGLYEQYF
TRBV4-1	.	.	TRBJ2-7	TGCGCCAGCAGCCAAGTACCGACAGGAGGCTCCTACGAGCAGTACTTC	CASSQVPTGGSYEQYF
TRBV25-1	.	.	TRBJ2-1	TGTGCCAGCAGTGGTCTTCTTGGGAGTACGAAGAATGAGCAGTTCTTC	CASSGLLGSTKNEQFF
TRBV21-1	.	.	TRBJ1-2	TGTGCCAGCAGCAAACCCCCGGGGGCCCTCAACTATGGCTACACCTTC	CASSKPPGALNYGYTF
TRBV29-1	.	.	TRBJ1-1	TGCAGCGTCCGGGGTCAGCCGAACACTGAAGCTTTCTTT	CSVRGQPNTEAFF
TRBV4-3	.	.	TRBJ2-3	TGCGCCAGCAGCCAAGATACATATAGCACAGATACGCAGTATTTT	CASSQDTYSTDTQYF
TRBV5-1	.	.	TRBJ1-4	TGCGCCAGCAGCTCTGGACGGGCAACTAATGAAAAACTGTTTTTT	CASSSGRATNEKLFF
TRBV28	.	.	TRBJ1-5	TGTGCCAGCATCAGGATCCCCGGCGACAATCAGCCCCAGCATTTT	CASIRIPGDNQPQHF
TRBV7-2	once	.	TRBJ2-7	TGTGCCAGCAGCCCATCCTACGAGCAGTACTTC	CASSPSYEQYF
TRBV4-2	.	TRBD1	TRBJ2-7	TGTGCCAGCAGCCAGGACAGGGAAATTGAGGAGCAGTACTTC	CASSQDREIEEQYF
TRBV5-4	.	.	TRBJ1-1	TGTGCCAGCAGCTTGGAGACTGAAGCTTTCTTT	CASSLETEAFF
TRBV7-9	.	.	TRBJ1-1	TGTGCCAGCAGCTTAGCTCCCGAGCAAACTTTCTTT	CASSLAPEQTFF
TRBV2	.	.	TRBJ2-7	TGTGCCAGCAGGGCGGGCTTGTCGCGGGAGCAGTACTTC	CASRAGLSREQYF
TRBV28	.	TRBD2	TRBJ2-5	TGTGCCAGCGGTCGGGGAGCGGGGGGTTATGAGACCCAGTACTTC	CASGRGAGGYETQYF
TRBV6-1	.	TRBD1	TRBJ2-7	TGTGCCAGCAGTTCGATACAGGGGGAGCAGTACTTC	CASSSIQGEQYF
TRBV5-4	.	TRBD1	TRBJ2-7	TGTGCCAGCAGCTTCTGGGACAGTCTCTCCTACGAGCAGTACTTC	CASSFWDSLSYEQYF
TRBV27	few	TRBD2	TRBJ2-1	TGTGCCAGCAGTCTACTGACTAGCGGGAGGGTCAATGAGCAGTTCTTC	CASSLLTSGRVNEQFF